Listed below are T cell receptor beta chains from one sample, sequenced in a study of patients and donors after allogeneic stem cell transplantation. TCRdb analysed the RT-PCR reads with MiXCR anew, one entry per CDR3 protein. The profile shows 25,000 or so distinct CDR3 sequences, roughly 8% of them singletons. Source material: blood, either unsorted or a sorted T cell fraction (not recorded which). These TCRs come from a human donor who was either an allogeneic HSCT recipient or a stem cell or donor lymphocyte infusion donor (not recorded which). It is not recorded whose cells these are; they may come from a transplant donor. CDR3s leave out the opening cysteine and the closing phenylalanine or tryptophan. Rows give clone size only sometimes, using once, few, many, or a class for an expanded clone.

clone_size	v_call	cdr3_aa
-	TRBV7-2	ASSHLQNQETQY
many	TRBV18	ASRNMGMGNQPQH
many	TRBV7-9	ASSWGTGGNQPQH
many	TRBV20-1	SAITGSAGGLNEQF
few	TRBV4-1	ASSQEFGTKLTDTQY
few	TRBV9	ASSVVPDRGSGANVLT
many	TRBV20-1	SATSGETYNEQF
many	TRBV10-2	ASGQGGRGGYT
-	TRBV20-1	SAPDSRAGGTDTQY
many	TRBV6-5	ASSYGGPDTQY
many	TRBV7-8	AGSGQGTSGELF
many	TRBV5-1	ASSTGQTSYNEQF
-	TRBV4-1	ASSQDGGGADTQY
few	TRBV6-1	ASTLALLAGGSTDTQY
many	TRBV18	ASSPSLDQPQH
few	TRBV2	ASSSGQGRTGELF
many	TRBV27	ASSLAGTGLAYGYT
many	TRBV5-1	ASSLISGLYNEQF
-	TRBV7-9	ASSRGNQPQH
many	TRBV6-1	ASKSGSRTDTQY
many	TRBV9	ASSSRAGKFDEQY
many	TRBV9	ASSAPGGGGSDTQY
many	TRBV18	ASSPFRGEGDEQY
few	TRBV7-9	ASSLQGADELF
-	TRBV25-1	ASTSLGLSGNTIY
many	TRBV7-2	ASSPGETQY
few	TRBV15	ATSRGRRGRFYEQY
-	TRBV20-1	SVPRRDIQY